The text below deals with one T cell receptor beta chain. Its antigen is currently unknown. The record originates from a study of cytomegalovirus exposure and HLA in healthy donors. Study observations and caveats: TCR beta V- and J-gene trimming, according to a later analysis, was linked to a missense DCLRE1C variant. CMV antigen specificity of three CMV-associated chains was confirmed in vitro.

The CDR3 is made up of 15 amino acids. Trimming cost V 3 bases and J 10 bases; bases outside gene matches: 5. Per germline, CDR1 SGHVS and CDR2 FNYEAQ. The PCR made use of 60 Vbeta and 13 Jbeta primers. Sequenced by immunoSEQ multiplex PCR; TCRdb stores in-frame clones only, minus some. The sample records about 43,000 clones, about 60% being singletons. This donor's file did not include a recorded CMV serostatus. The chain employs TRBV7-6 and TRBJ2-1, with TRBD2 matching 14 bases. This receptor was identified in a human donor in good health. Sequencing input: PBMCs. The CDR3 sequence is CASSLTSGGAGEQFF. CDR3 nucleotide sequence: TGTGCCAGCAGCTTGACTAGCGGGGGGGCAGGGGAGCAGTTCTTC.